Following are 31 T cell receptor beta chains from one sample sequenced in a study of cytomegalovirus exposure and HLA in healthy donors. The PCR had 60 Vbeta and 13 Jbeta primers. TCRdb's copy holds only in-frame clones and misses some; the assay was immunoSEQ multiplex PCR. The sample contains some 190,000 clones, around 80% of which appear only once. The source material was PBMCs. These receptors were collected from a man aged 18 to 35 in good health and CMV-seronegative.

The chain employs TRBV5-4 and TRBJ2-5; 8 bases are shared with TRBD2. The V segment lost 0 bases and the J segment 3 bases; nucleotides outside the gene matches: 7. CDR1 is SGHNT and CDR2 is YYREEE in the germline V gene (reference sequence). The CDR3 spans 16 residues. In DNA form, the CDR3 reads TGTGCCAGCAGCTTGGTAGCGGGACCATATGAAGAGACCCAGTACTTC. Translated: CASSLVAGPYEETQYF.

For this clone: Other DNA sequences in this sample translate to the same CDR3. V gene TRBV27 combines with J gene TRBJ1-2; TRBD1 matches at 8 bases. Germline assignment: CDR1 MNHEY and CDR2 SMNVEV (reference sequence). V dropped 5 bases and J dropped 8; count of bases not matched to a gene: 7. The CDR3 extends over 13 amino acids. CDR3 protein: CASSHGQGGGYTF. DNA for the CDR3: TGTGCCAGCAGTCACGGACAGGGCGGAGGCTACACCTTC.

The CDR3 loop is CASGRFEQFF. In nucleotides, the CDR3 is TGTGCCAGCGGGAGGTTTGAGCAGTTCTTC. The rearrangement uses TRBV28 and TRBJ2-1, with D perhaps matching TRBD2 (6 bases). Trimming left V 8 bases short and J 9 bases short, with 8 bases between. CDR3 size: 10 residues. CDR1 and CDR2 from the germline V gene are MDHEN and SYDVKM.

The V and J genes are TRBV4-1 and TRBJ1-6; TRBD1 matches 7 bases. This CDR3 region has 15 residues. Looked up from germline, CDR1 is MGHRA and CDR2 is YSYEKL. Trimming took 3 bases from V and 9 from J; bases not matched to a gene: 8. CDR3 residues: CASSHRQGLASPLHF. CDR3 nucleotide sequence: TGCGCCAGCAGCCACCGACAGGGTTTGGCTTCACCCCTCCACTTT.

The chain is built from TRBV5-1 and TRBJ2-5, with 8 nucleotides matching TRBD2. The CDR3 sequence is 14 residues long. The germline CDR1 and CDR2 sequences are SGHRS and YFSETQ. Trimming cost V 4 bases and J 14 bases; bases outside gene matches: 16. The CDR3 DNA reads TGCGCCAGCAGCCCGCTTCACGGGGGGGGGACTCCCTACTTC. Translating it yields CASSPLHGGGTPYF.

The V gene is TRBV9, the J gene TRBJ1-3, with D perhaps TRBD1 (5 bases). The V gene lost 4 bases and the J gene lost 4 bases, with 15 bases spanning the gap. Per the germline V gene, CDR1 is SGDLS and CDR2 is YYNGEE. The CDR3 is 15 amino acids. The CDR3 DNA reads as TGTGCCAGCAGCCCCAAAAGGCGGGACGGAAACACCATATATTTT. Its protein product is CASSPKRRDGNTIYF. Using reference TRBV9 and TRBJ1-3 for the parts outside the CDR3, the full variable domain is DSGVTQTPKHLITATGQRVTLRCSPRSGDLSVYWYQQSLDQGLQFLIQYYNGEERAKGNILERFSAQQFPDLHSELNLSSLELGDSALYFCASSPKRRDGNTIYFGEGSWLTVV.

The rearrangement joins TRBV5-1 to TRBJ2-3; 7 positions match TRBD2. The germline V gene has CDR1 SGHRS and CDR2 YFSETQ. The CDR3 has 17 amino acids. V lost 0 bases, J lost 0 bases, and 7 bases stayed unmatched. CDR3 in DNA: TGCGCCAGCAGCTTGGTAATTGGGCGGGGGAGCACAGATACGCAGTATTTT. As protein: CASSLVIGRGSTDTQYF.

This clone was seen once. CDR3 sequence reads: CASSIQGGQLFF. In nucleotides, the CDR3 is TGTGCCAGCAGCATACAGGGGGGGCAACTGTTTTTT. V and J are TRBV9 and TRBJ1-4; 8 bases match TRBD1. Germline loops: CDR1 SGDLS, CDR2 YYNGEE. The ends lost 4 bases at V and 12 bases at J; junction bases unmatched: 5. This CDR3 is built from 12 residues.

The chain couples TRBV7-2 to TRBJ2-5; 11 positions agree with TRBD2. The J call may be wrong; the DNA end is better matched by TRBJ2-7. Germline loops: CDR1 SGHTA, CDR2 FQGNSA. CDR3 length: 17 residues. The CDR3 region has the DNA TGTGCCAGCAGCTTAGCTGTACTAGCGGGAGTAATCTACGAGCAGTACTTC. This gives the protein CASSLAVLAGVIYEQYF.

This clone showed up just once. For the CDR3, the DNA is TGTGCCAGCAGCGTAGACGCAGACTATGGCTACACCTTC. It encodes CASSVDADYGYTF. The chain couples TRBV9 to TRBJ1-2, with D unclear. The CDR3 covers 13 residues. V was cut by 0 bases and J by 3 bases, with 6 bases left in between. CDR1 and CDR2 from the germline V gene are SGDLS and YYNGEE.

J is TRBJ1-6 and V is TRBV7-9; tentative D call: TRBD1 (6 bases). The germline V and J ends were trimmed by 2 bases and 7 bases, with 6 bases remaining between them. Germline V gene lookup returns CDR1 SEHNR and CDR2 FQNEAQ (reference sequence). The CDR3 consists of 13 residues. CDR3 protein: CASSLQGNSPLHF. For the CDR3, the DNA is TGTGCCAGCAGCTTACAGGGGAATTCACCCCTCCACTTT.

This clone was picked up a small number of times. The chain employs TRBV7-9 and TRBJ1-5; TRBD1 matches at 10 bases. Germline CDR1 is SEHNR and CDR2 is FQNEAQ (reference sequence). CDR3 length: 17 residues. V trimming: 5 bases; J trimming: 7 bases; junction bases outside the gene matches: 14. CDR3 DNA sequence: TGTGCCAGCAGCCCCTCCGGACAGGGGGTCGCGGGGCAGCCCCAGCATTTT. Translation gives CASSPSGQGVAGQPQHF.

The CDR3: CASLAGVGNEQFF. The CDR3 nucleotides read TGTGCCAGCCTCGCGGGAGTGGGCAATGAGCAGTTCTTC. V usage is TRBV27 and J usage is TRBJ2-1, with TRBD2 identical over 7 bases. The germline V gene has CDR1 MNHEY and CDR2 SMNVEV (reference sequence). CDR3 length: 13 residues. V was pared by 8 bases and J by 6 bases, with 7 bases of the junction left unmatched.

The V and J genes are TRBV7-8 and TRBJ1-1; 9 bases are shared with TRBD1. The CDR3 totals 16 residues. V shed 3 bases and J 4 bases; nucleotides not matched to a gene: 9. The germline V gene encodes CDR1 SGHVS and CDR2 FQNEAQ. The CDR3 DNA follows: TGTGCCAGCAGCTTTCGACAGGGGGTTTGGGTCACTGAAGCTTTCTTT. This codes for CASSFRQGVWVTEAFF.

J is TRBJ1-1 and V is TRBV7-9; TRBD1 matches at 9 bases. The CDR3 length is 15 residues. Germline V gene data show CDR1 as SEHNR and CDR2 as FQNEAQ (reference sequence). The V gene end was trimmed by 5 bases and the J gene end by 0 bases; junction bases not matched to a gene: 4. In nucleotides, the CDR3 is TGTGCCAGCAGCATTGGACAGGGGATGAACACTGAAGCTTTCTTT. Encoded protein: CASSIGQGMNTEAFF.

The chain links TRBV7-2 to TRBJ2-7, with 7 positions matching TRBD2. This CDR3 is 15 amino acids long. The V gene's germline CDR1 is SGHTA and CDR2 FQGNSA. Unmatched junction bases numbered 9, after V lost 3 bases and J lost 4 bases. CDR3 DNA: TGTGCCAGCAGCTTGGGTTGGGGGGGGGTGTACGAGCAGTACTTC. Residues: CASSLGWGGVYEQYF.

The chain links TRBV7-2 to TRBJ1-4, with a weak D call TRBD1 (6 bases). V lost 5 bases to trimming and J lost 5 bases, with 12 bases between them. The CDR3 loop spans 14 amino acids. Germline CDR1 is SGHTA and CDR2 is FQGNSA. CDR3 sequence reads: CASSHPGANEKLFF. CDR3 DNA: TGTGCCAGCAGCCATCCAGGGGCCAATGAAAAACTGTTTTTT.

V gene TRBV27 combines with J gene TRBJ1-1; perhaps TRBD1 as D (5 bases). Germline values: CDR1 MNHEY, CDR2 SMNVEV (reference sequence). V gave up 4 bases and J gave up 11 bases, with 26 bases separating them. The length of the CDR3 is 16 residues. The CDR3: CASSSNTPTGWGIAFF. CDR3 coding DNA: TGTGCCAGCAGTTCTAACACCCCCACAGGCTGGGGTATCGCTTTCTTT.

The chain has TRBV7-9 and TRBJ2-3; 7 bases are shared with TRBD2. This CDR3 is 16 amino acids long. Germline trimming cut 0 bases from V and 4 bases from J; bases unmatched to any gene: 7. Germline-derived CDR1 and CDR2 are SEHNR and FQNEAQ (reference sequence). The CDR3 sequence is CASSLAPGLLPDTQYF. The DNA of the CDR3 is TGTGCCAGCAGCTTAGCCCCGGGACTACTGCCAGATACGCAGTATTTT.

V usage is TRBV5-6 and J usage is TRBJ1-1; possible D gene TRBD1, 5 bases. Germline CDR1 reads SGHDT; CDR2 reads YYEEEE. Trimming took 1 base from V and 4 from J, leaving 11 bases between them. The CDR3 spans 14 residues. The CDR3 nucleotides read TGTGCCAGCAGCTTGCCGCAGGGTGGCACTGAAGCTTTCTTT. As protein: CASSLPQGGTEAFF.

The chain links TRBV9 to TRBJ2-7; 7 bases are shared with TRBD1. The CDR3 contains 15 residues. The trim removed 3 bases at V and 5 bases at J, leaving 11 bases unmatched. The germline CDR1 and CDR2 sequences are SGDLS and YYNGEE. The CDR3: CASSAISTGFHEQYF. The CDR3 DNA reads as TGTGCCAGCAGCGCCATCTCGACAGGGTTCCACGAGCAGTACTTC.

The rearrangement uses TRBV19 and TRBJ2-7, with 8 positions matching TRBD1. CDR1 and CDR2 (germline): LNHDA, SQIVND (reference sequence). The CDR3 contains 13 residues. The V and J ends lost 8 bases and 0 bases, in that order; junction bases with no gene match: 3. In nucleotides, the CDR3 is TGTGCCAGTCCGGGACAGGACTCCTACGAGCAGTACTTC. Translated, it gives CASPGQDSYEQYF.

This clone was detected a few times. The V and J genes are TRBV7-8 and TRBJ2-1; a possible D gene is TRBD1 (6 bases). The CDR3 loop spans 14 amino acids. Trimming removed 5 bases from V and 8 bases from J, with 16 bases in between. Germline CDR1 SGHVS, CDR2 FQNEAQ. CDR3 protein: CASSPGVYGDEQFF. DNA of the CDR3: TGTGCCAGCAGCCCAGGGGTTTATGGGGATGAGCAGTTCTTC.

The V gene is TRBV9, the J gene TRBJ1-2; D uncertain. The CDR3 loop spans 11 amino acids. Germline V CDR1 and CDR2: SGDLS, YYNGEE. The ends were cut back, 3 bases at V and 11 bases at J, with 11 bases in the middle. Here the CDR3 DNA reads TGTGCCAGCAGCGCTAACGGAGCATACACCTTC. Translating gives CASSANGAYTF. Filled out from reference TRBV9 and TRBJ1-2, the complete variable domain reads DSGVTQTPKHLITATGQRVTLRCSPRSGDLSVYWYQQSLDQGLQFLIQYYNGEERAKGNILERFSAQQFPDLHSELNLSSLELGDSALYFCASSANGAYTFGSGTRLTVV.

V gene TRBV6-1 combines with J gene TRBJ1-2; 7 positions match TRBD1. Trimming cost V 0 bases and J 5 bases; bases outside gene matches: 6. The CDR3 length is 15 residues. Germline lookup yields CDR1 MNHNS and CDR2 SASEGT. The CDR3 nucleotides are TGTGCCAGCAGTGAAGCGAGGGGGCCGCGTTATGGCTACACCTTC. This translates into CASSEARGPRYGYTF.

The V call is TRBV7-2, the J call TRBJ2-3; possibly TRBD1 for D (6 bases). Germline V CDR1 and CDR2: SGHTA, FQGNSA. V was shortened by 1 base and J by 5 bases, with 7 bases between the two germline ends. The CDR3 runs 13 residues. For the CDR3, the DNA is TGTGCCAGCAGCTTAGTAGGGGGAGATACGCAGTATTTT. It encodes CASSLVGGDTQYF. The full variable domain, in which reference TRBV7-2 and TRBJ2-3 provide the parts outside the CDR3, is GAGVSQSPSNKVTEKGKDVELRCDPISGHTALYWYRQSLGQGLEFLIYFQGNSAPDKSGLPSDRFSAERTGGSVSTLTIQRTQQEDSAVYLCASSLVGGDTQYFGPGTRLTVL.

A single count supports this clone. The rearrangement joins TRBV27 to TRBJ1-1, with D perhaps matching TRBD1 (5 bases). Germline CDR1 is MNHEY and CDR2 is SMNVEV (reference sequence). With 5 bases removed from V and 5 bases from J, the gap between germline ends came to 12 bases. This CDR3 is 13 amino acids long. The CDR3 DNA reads TGTGCCAGCAGTGACACAGGTCATACTGAAGCTTTCTTT. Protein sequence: CASSDTGHTEAFF.

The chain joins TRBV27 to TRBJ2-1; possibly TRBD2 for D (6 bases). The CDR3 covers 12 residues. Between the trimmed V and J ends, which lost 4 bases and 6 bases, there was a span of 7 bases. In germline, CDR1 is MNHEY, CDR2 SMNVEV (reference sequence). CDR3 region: CASSWGGNEQFF. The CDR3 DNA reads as TGTGCCAGCAGTTGGGGAGGCAATGAGCAGTTCTTC.

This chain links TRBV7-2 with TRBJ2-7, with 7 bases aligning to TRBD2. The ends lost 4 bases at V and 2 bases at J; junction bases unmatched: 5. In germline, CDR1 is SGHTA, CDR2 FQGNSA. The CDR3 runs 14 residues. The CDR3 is CASSSRGSPYEQYF. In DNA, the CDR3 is TGTGCCAGCAGCTCGCGCGGGAGTCCCTACGAGCAGTACTTC.

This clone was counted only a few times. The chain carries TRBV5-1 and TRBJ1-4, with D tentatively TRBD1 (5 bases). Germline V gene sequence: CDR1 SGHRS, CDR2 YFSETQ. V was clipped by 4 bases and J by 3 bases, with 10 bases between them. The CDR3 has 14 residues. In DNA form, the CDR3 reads TGCGCCAGCAGCAGCAGGGATCCTAATGAAAAACTGTTTTTT. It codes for CASSSRDPNEKLFF.

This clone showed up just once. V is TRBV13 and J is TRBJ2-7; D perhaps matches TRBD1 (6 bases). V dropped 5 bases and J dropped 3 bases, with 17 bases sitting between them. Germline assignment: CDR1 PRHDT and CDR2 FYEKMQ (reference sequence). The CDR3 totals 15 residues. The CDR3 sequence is CASSKTQGLVYEQYF. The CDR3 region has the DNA TGTGCCAGCAGCAAAACACAGGGCCTGGTCTACGAGCAGTACTTC.